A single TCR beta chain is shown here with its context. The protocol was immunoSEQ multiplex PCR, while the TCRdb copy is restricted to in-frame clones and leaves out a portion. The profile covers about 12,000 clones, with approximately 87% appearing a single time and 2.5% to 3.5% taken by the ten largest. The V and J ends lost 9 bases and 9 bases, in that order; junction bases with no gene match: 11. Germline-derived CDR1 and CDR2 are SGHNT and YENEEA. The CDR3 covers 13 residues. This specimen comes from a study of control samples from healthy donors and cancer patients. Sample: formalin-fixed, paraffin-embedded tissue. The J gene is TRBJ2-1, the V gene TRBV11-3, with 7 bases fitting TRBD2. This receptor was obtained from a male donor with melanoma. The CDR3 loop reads CASGRLAVTEQFF. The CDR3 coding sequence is TGTGCCAGTGGGCGACTAGCTGTGACTGAGCAGTTCTTC.